The entry below describes one T cell receptor beta chain. What it binds is unknown. The data are from a study of OX40 agonist ivuxolimab in advanced cancers. Study results and limitations: With doses of 0.1 to 3.0 mg/kg, CD4+ and CD8+ blood T cells had undergone clonal expansion by week 6.

V gave up 2 bases and J gave up 4 bases, with 9 bases separating them. Germline assignment: CDR1 MDHEN and CDR2 SYDVKM. This CDR3 contains 14 residues. The study sampled blood at baseline, cycle 4 day 1, and cycle 7 day 1. Method: immunoSEQ multiplex PCR; TCRdb's copy keeps in-frame clones and lacks some. The sample holds about 80,000 clones, 85% to 95% seen once. The rearrangement links TRBV28 to TRBJ2-1, with D unclear. This receptor was taken from an adult with an advanced solid tumor such as melanoma, head and neck, liver or kidney cancer. Source: CD4+ or CD8+ T cells sorted from blood, taken in a trial of the OX40 agonist ivuxolimab. CDR3 bases: TGTGCCAGCAGTTTAAAAGGGCGATACAATGAGCAGTTCTTC. Translation gives CASSLKGRYNEQFF. The full variable domain, with the rest looked up from reference TRBV28 and TRBJ2-1, is DVKVTQSSRYLVKRTGEKVFLECVQDMDHENMFWYRQDPGLGLRLIYFSYDVKMKEKGDIPEGYSVSREKKERFSLILESASTNQTSMYLCASSLKGRYNEQFFGPGTRLTVL.